These 4 T cell receptor beta chains were sequenced from one sample in a study of T cells in Graves' hyperthyroidism and ophthalmopathy. RNA transcripts yielded amplified TCR beta CDR3 regions. The TCR CDR3 first-round RT-PCR relied on the HTBI primer set. Each CDR3 protein is one row after TCRdb ran MiXCR on the multiplex PCR reads. The sample records about 380,000 distinct CDR3 sequences, less than 20% being singletons. The material sequenced was blood. These receptors were collected from a man aged 18 to 30 with Graves' ophthalmopathy.

This clonotype was observed a few times. This chain links TRBV5-1 with TRBJ1-5, with no clear D. CDR3 length equals 16 residues. Germline CDR1 and CDR2: SGHRS and YFSETQ. The V end was cut by 1 base, the J end by 2 bases, with 13 bases between. CDR3 DNA sequence: TGCGCCAGCAGCTTGTGGGGTCGTGAGGGCAATCAGCCCCAGCATTTT. Its translation: CASSLWGREGNQPQHF. Variable domain in full (rest from reference TRBV5-1 and TRBJ1-5): KAGVTQTPRYLIKTRGQQVTLSCSPISGHRSVSWYQQTPGQGLQFLFEYFSETQRNKGNFPGRFSGRQFSNSRSEMNVSTLELGDSALYLCASSLWGREGNQPQHFGDGTRLSIL.

This clonotype was observed at least ten times. The chain has TRBV12-5 and TRBJ1-1, with TRBD1 matching over 11 bases. Germline values: CDR1 LGHNT, CDR2 FRNRAP. CDR3 length equals 20 residues. J was trimmed by 0 bases and V by 0 bases; bases with no gene match: 12. CDR3 in DNA: TGTGCTAGTGGTTTGGTACAGTCGGGGACAGGGGGTTTGATGAACACTGAAGCTTTCTTT. As protein: CASGLVQSGTGGLMNTEAFF.

Many counts were recorded for this clonotype. The J gene is TRBJ1-2, the V gene TRBV28, with D maybe TRBD1 (5 bases). Trimming took off 6 bases at V and 4 bases at J, with 12 bases between the two ends. The germline CDR1 and CDR2 sequences are MDHEN and SYDVKM. The CDR3 loop spans 13 amino acids. The CDR3 here is CASSLLTGYGYTF. CDR3 bases: TGTGCCAGCAGCCTACTCACAGGCTATGGCTACACCTTC.

This clonotype was found many times. This rearrangement joins TRBV12-3 or TRBV12-4 to TRBJ2-7, with 7 bases fitting TRBD2. After removal of 1 base from V and 5 bases from J, the junction contained 5 bases not matched to a gene. The CDR3 is 14 residues long. For the CDR3, the DNA is TGTGCCAGCAGTTTAGTGGGGGGGTCCGACGAGCAGTACTTC. Translating it yields CASSLVGGSDEQYF.